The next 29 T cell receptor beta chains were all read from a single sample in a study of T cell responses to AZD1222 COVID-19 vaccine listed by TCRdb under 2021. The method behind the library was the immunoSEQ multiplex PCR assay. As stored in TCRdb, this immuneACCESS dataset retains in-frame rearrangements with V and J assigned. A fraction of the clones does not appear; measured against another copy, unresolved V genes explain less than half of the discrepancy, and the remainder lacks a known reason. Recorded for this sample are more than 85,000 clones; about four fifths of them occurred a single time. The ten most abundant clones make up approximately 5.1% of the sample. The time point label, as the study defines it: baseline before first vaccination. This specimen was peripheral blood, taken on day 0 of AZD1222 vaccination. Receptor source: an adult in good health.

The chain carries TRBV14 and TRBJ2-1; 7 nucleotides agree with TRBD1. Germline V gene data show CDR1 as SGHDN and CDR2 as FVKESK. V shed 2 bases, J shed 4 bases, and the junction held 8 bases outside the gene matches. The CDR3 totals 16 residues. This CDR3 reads CASSQWGTAKYNEQFF. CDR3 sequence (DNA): TGTGCCAGCAGCCAATGGGGGACAGCTAAGTACAATGAGCAGTTCTTC.

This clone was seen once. CDR3 nucleotides: TGCGCCAGCAGCCCCATTATCGTAGCGGGGGCCGAGCAGTACTTC. It codes for CASSPIIVAGAEQYF. This chain joins TRBV4-1 and TRBJ2-7; 9 nucleotides align to TRBD2. Germline lookup yields CDR1 MGHRA and CDR2 YSYEKL. This CDR3 contains 15 residues. The J segment lost 6 bases and the V segment lost 4 bases, leaving 10 bases of the junction unmatched.

CDR3 nucleotides: TGTGCCAGCTCACCCCCCCAGGGCTACGGGGAGCTGTTTTTT. Translating gives CASSPPQGYGELFF. This chain joins TRBV18 and TRBJ2-2, with a weak D call TRBD1 (5 bases). Germline V gives CDR1 KGHSH, CDR2 LQKENI. This CDR3 has 14 residues. V shed 3 bases and J shed 7 bases, with 12 bases lying between them.

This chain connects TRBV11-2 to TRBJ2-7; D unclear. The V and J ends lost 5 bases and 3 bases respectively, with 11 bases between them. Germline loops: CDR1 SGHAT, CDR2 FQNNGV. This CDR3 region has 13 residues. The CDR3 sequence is CASSLMLGYEQYF. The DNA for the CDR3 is TGTGCCAGCAGCCTTATGCTGGGCTACGAGCAGTACTTC. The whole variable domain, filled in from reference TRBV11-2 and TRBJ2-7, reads EAGVAQSPRYKIIEKRQSVAFWCNPISGHATLYWYQQILGQGPKLLIQFQNNGVVDDSQLPKDRFSAERLKGVDSTLKIQPAKLEDSAVYLCASSLMLGYEQYFGPGTRLTVT.

DNA for the CDR3: TGTGCCAGCAGCAGTGACAGGGTCTGGCGGGGGCACCCCACAGATACGCAGTATTTT. This gives the protein CASSSDRVWRGHPTDTQYF. The rearrangement uses TRBV11-2 and TRBJ2-3; D may correspond to TRBD1 or TRBD2 (7 bases each). Germline-derived CDR1 and CDR2 are SGHAT and FQNNGV. The CDR3 loop spans 19 amino acids. V shed 5 bases and J shed 2 bases, with 26 bases lying between them.

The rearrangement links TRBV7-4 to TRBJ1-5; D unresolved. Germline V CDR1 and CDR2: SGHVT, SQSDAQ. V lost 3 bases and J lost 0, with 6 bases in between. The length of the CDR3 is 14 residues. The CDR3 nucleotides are TGTGCCAGCAGCTTCATGTATAGCAATCAGCCCCAGCATTTT. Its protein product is CASSFMYSNQPQHF.

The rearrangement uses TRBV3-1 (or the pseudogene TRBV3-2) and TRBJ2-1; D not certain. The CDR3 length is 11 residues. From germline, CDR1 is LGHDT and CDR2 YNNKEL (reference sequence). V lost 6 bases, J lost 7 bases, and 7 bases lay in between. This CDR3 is CASSRVNEQFF. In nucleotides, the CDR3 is TGTGCCAGCAGTCGGGTGAATGAGCAGTTCTTC.

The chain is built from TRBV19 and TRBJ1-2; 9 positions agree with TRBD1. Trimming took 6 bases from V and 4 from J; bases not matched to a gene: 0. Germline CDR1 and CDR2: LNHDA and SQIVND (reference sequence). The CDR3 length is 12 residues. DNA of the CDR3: TGTGCCAGTAGGGACAGGGGCTATGGCTACACCTTC. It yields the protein CASRDRGYGYTF.

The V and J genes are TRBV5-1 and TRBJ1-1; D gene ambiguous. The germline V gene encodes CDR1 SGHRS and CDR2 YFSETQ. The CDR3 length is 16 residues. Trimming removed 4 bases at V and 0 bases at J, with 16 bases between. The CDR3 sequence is CASSASLGRLNTEAFF. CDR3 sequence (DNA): TGCGCCAGCAGCGCAAGCTTAGGACGGCTGAACACTGAAGCTTTCTTT. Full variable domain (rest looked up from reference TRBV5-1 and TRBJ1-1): KAGVTQTPRYLIKTRGQQVTLSCSPISGHRSVSWYQQTPGQGLQFLFEYFSETQRNKGNFPGRFSGRQFSNSRSEMNVSTLELGDSALYLCASSASLGRLNTEAFFGQGTRLTVV.

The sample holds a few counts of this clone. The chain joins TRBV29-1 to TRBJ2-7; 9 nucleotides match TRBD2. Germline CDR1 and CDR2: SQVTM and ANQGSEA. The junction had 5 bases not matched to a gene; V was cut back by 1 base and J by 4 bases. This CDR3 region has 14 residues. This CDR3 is CSVEGNSGGYEQYF. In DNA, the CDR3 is TGCAGCGTTGAAGGAAATAGCGGGGGATACGAGCAGTACTTC.

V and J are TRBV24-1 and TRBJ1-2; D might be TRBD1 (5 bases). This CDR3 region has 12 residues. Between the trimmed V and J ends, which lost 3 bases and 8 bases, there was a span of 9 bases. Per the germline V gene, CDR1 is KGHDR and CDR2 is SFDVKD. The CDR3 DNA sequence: TGTGCCACCAGTGATATCTGGGGGGGCTACACCTTC. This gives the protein CATSDIWGGYTF.

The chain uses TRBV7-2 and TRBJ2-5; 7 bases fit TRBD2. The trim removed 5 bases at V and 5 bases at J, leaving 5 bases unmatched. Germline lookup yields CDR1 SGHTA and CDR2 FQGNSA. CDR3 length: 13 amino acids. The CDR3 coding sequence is TGTGCCAGCAGCCGCGGGGGTTGGGAGACCCAGTACTTC. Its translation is CASSRGGWETQYF.

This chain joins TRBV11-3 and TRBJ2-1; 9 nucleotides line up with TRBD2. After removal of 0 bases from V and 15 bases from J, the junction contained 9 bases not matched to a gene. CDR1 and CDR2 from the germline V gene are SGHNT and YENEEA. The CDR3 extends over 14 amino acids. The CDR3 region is CASSLESGRGGSFF. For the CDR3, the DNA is TGTGCCAGCAGCTTAGAATCTGGGCGGGGGGGCTCGTTCTTC.

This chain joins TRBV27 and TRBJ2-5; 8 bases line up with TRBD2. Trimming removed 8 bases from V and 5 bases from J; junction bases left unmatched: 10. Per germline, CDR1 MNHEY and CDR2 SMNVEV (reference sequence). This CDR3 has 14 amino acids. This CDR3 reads CASSWRGAGETQYF. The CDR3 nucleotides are TGTGCCAGCTCGTGGCGGGGGGCGGGGGAGACCCAGTACTTC.

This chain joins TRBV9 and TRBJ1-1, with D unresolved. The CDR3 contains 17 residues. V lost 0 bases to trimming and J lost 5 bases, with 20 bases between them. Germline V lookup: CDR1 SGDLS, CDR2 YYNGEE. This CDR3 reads CASSVGHSGIWETEAFF. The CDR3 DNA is TGTGCCAGCAGCGTAGGGCATTCCGGTATCTGGGAGACTGAAGCTTTCTTT.

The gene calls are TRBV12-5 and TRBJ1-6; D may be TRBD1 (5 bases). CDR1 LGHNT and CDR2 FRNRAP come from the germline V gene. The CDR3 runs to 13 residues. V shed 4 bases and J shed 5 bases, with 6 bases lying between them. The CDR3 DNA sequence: TGTGCTAGTGGTTGGGGGAATAATTCACCCCTCCACTTT. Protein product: CASGWGNNSPLHF.

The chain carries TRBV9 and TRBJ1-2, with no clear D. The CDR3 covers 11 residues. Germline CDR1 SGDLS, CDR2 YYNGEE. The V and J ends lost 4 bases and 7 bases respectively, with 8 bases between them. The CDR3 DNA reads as TGTGCCAGCAGCTCCAATGGTGGCTACACCTTC. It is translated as CASSSNGGYTF.

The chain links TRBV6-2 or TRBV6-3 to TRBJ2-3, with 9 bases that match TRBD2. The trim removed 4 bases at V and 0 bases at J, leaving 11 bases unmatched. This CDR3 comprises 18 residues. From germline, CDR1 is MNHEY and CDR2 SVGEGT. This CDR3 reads CASSFRLVAGESTDTQYF. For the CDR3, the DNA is TGTGCCAGCAGTTTTAGACTCGTAGCGGGGGAGAGCACAGATACGCAGTATTTT.

CDR3 amino acids: CASSQKAGGQETQYF. The CDR3 region has the DNA TGTGCCAGCAGCCAAAAAGCGGGGGGGCAAGAGACCCAGTACTTC. This chain connects TRBV4-2 to TRBJ2-5; the match to TRBD2 covers 10 bases. V trimming: 2 bases; J trimming: 2 bases; junction bases outside the gene matches: 2. Germline CDR1 is LGHNA and CDR2 is YNFKEQ. This CDR3 is built from 15 residues.

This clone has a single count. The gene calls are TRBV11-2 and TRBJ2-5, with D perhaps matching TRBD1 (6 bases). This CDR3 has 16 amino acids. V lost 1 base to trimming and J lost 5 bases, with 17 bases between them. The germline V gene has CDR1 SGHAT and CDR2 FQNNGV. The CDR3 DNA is TGTGCCAGCAGCTTAGCGGGTTCAGGGGTTATGGAGACCCAGTACTTC. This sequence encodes CASSLAGSGVMETQYF.

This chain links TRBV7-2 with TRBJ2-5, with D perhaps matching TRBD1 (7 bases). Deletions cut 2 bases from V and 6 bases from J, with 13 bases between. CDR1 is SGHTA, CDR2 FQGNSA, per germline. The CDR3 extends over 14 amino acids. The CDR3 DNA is TGTGCCAGCAGCTTATCGACAGGGAGGCAGACCCAGTACTTC. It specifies CASSLSTGRQTQYF.

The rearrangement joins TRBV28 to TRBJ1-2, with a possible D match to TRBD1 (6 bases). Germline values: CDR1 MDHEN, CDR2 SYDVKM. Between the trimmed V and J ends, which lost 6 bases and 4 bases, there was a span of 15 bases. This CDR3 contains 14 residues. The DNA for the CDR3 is TGTGCCAGCAGAGTCGTAGGGGGGGTCTATGGCTACACCTTC. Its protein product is CASRVVGGVYGYTF.

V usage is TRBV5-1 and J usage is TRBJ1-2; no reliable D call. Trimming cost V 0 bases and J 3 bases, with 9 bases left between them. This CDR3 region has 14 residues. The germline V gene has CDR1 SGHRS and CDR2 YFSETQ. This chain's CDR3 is CASSLDPRDYGYTF. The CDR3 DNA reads TGCGCCAGCAGCTTGGACCCGAGGGACTATGGCTACACCTTC.

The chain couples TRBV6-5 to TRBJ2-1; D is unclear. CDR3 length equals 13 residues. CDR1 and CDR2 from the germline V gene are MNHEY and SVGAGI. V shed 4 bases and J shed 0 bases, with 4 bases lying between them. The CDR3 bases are TGTGCCAGCAGTTTAGCCTCCTACAATGAGCAGTTCTTC. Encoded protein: CASSLASYNEQFF.

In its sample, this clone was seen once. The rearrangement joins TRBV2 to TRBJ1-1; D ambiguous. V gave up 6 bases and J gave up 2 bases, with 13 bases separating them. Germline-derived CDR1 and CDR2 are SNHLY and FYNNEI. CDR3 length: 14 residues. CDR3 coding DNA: TGTGCCAGCAGCTACCAGGCTACAAACACTGAAGCTTTCTTT. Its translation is CASSYQATNTEAFF.

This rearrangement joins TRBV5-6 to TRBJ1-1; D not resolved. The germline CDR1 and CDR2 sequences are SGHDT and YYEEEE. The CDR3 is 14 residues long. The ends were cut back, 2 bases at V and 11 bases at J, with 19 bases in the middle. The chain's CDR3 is CASSFYTREQKAFF. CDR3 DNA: TGTGCCAGCAGCTTTTACACTCGAGAGCAGAAGGCTTTCTTT.

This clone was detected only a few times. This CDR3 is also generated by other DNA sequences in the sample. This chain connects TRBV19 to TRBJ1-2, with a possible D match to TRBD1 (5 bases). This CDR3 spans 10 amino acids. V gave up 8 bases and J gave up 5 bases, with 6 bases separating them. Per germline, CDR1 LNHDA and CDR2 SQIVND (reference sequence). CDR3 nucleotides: TGTGCCAGTGGGACGTATGGCTACACCTTC. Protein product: CASGTYGYTF.

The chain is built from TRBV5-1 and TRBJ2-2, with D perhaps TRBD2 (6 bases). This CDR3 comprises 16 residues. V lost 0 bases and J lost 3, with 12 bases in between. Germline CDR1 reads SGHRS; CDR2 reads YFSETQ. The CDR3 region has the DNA TGCGCCAGCAGCTTGGATGGGCGGGGATACACCGGGGAGCTGTTTTTT. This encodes CASSLDGRGYTGELFF. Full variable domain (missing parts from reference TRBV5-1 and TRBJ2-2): KAGVTQTPRYLIKTRGQQVTLSCSPISGHRSVSWYQQTPGQGLQFLFEYFSETQRNKGNFPGRFSGRQFSNSRSEMNVSTLELGDSALYLCASSLDGRGYTGELFFGEGSRLTVL.

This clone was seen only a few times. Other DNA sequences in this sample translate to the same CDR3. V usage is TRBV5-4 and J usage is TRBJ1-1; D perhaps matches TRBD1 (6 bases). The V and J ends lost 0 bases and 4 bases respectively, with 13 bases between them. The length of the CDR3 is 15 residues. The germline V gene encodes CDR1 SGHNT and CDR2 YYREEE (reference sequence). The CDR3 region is CASSLEGGLGTEAFF. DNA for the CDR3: TGTGCCAGCAGCTTGGAGGGGGGGCTGGGCACTGAAGCTTTCTTT. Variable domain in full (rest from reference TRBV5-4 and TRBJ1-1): ETGVTQSPTHLIKTRGQQVTLRCSSQSGHNTVSWYQQALGQGPQFIFQYYREEENGRGNFPPRFSGLQFPNYSSELNVNALELDDSALYLCASSLEGGLGTEAFFGQGTRLTVV.